Listed below are T cell receptor beta chains from one sample, sequenced in a study of response to subunit inactivated influenza vaccine. TCRdb reanalysed the RT-PCR reads using MiXCR and keeps one entry per CDR3 protein. The table shows about 520,000 distinct CDR3 sequences, with less than 7.5% occurring only once. The starting material was PBMCs from blood, obtained 23 months after vaccination. Receptors were obtained from a man aged 50-75 years who received an inactivated influenza vaccine. Both conserved end residues are part of each CDR3. The D gene is left open where the match is weak. The size entry is marked missing in some rows and otherwise reads once, few, many or a size class.

j_call clone_size v_call d_call cdr3_nt cdr3_aa
TRBJ1-4 many TRBV27 TRBD1 TGTGCCAGCAGTTTAAAACAGGGGTGGGAAGAAAAACTGTTTTTT CASSLKQGWEEKLFF
TRBJ2-1 . TRBV4-1 . TGCGCCAGCAGCCAAGATGAGTCCGTAGTTCACAATGAGCAGTTCTTC CASSQDESVVHNEQFF
TRBJ2-7 many TRBV20-1 TRBD2 TGCAGTGCTGAAGGCGGGAGCGTCTACGAGCAGTACTTC CSAEGGSVYEQYF
TRBJ1-5 few TRBV24-1 . TGTGCCACCAGTGCAGGGTCGAGCAATCAGCCCCAGCATTTT CATSAGSSNQPQHF
TRBJ2-5 few TRBV6-2/TRBV6-3 . TGTGCCAGCAGAGATAGCCCTCTCCAAGAGACCCAGTACTTC CASRDSPLQETQYF
TRBJ2-3 many TRBV5-4 . TGTGCCAGCAGTTTTAGGGGTATAGATACGCAGTATTTT CASSFRGIDTQYF
TRBJ2-7 . TRBV28 . TGTGCCAGCAGTTTATTCGCAGGGCTTTCGTACGAGCAGTACTTC CASSLFAGLSYEQYF
TRBJ2-7 . TRBV6-1 TRBD1 TGTGCCAGCCTAGAGGGGACAGGGAATTACGAGCAGTACTTC CASLEGTGNYEQYF
TRBJ1-3 many TRBV12-3/TRBV12-4 . TGTGCCAGCGGGGACTACACCATATATTTT CASGDYTIYF
TRBJ2-7 few TRBV9 . TGTGCCAGCAGCGTAGGGTCGGAGGTCTACGAGCAGTACTTC CASSVGSEVYEQYF
TRBJ2-3 few TRBV9 . TGTGCCAGCAGCGCCGGGGATAGCACAGATACGCAGTATTTT CASSAGDSTDTQYF
TRBJ2-1 many TRBV12-3/TRBV12-4 . TGTGCCAGCAGTTTAGCAACGGGGGACAATTTTGGGTTC CASSLATGDNFGF
TRBJ1-2 many TRBV5-6 . TGTGCCAGCAGGAGGCAGGACGGAAGGGATGGCTACACCTTC CASRRQDGRDGYTF
TRBJ2-1 few TRBV28 . TGTGCCAGCAGCCCCCAGGCAGGCCGGGTGGTAAACAATGAGCAGTTCTTC CASSPQAGRVVNNEQFF
TRBJ2-5 many TRBV20-1 TRBD2 TGCAGACCTACACAGCTCGGGACTAGCGGGGCTCAAGAGACCCAGTACTTC CRPTQLGTSGAQETQYF
TRBJ2-2 . TRBV5-4 TRBD2 TGTGCCAGCAGCTTGGTGGCCCTAGCGGGAGGAGGAGCGAACACCGGGGAGCTGTTTTTT CASSLVALAGGGANTGELFF
TRBJ2-5 . TRBV4-1 TRBD2 TGCGCCAGCAGCCTCACGACTAGCGGACCCCAAGAGACCCAGTACTTC CASSLTTSGPQETQYF
TRBJ2-7 . TRBV20-1 . TGCAGTGCTAGAGATCGGGGGACGGAATACGAGCAGTACTTC CSARDRGTEYEQYF
TRBJ2-7 many TRBV18 . TGTGCCAGCTCACCGGGAGAACCCTACGAGCAGTACTTC CASSPGEPYEQYF
TRBJ1-2 . TRBV12-3/TRBV12-4 . TGTGCCAGCAGCTCCGTGCCGGAGAACTATGGCTACACCTTC CASSSVPENYGYTF
TRBJ2-7 many TRBV27 TRBD1 TGTGCCAGCAGAATGGGACAGGGGGCAGGGGAGCAGTACTTC CASRMGQGAGEQYF
TRBJ2-7 many TRBV25-1 TRBD2 TGTGCCAGCAGAGGGACTAGCGGGCCTACCTACGAGCAGTACTTC CASRGTSGPTYEQYF
TRBJ2-3 many TRBV2 TRBD2 TGTGCCAGCAGTGACGGAACTAGCGGCGGTGATACGCAGTATTTT CASSDGTSGGDTQYF
TRBJ2-7 few TRBV25-1 . TGTGCCAGCGGATTTAGCGGAGGGACCTACGAGCAGTACTTC CASGFSGGTYEQYF
TRBJ2-3 few TRBV3-1 . TGTGCCAGCAGTCCCGGCCTCGAGGATACGCAGTATTTT CASSPGLEDTQYF
TRBJ1-5 few TRBV7-8 . TGTGCCAGCAGCTTAGCCCGGACAGCTTATAGCAATCAGCCCCAGCATTTT CASSLARTAYSNQPQHF
TRBJ2-4 few TRBV21-1 . TGTGCCAGCGGGACAGGGGAATTAGCCAAAAACATTCAGTACTTC CASGTGELAKNIQYF
TRBJ2-5 few TRBV28 TRBD2 TGTGCCAGCAGTTCGACTAGCGAGGGCGAAGAGACCCAGTACTTC CASSSTSEGEETQYF
TRBJ2-3 many TRBV7-7 TRBD1 TGTGCTAGCAGCTTAAGTCCAGGGGGCGGTACGCAGTATTTT CASSLSPGGGTQYF
TRBJ2-1 few TRBV4-3 . TGCGCCAGCAGCCACCGGGACCGCCTTTTTCATGAGCAGTTCTTC CASSHRDRLFHEQFF
TRBJ2-1 many TRBV10-1 . TGCGCCAGCAGTGAGTCGGCTTACAATGAGCAGTTCTTC CASSESAYNEQFF
TRBJ2-7 many TRBV4-3 . TGCGCCAGCAGCCAAGATTCGGCAGGGGAAAACTCCTACGAGCAGTACTTC CASSQDSAGENSYEQYF
TRBJ1-6 . TRBV7-2 . TGTGCCAGCAGCTTAAGGGCTAATAATTCACCCCTCCACTTT CASSLRANNSPLHF
TRBJ1-1 many TRBV29-1 . TGCAGCGTTGTCGCCAGGGGGAACACTGAAGCTTTCTTT CSVVARGNTEAFF
TRBJ2-6 few TRBV19 . TGTGCCAGTCACCGAGGGGTCTCTGGGGCCAACGTCCTGACTTTC CASHRGVSGANVLTF
TRBJ1-2 many TRBV12-3/TRBV12-4 TRBD1 TGTGCCAGCAGTTTCAACCCGGGACAGGGGGCCTATGGCTACACCTTC CASSFNPGQGAYGYTF
TRBJ2-1 . TRBV5-1 . TGCGCCAGCAGCTTTACCCCGGGCGATGAGCAGTTCTTC CASSFTPGDEQFF
TRBJ2-4 . TRBV6-1 . TGTGCCAGCAGTGAAGAGCCAGGGGCCGTCCAGTACTTC CASSEEPGAVQYF
TRBJ2-2 . TRBV4-2 TRBD1 TGTGCCAGCAGCCAAAACAGGGGGCGCGTGAACACCTGGGAGCTGTTTTTT CASSQNRGRVNTWELFF
TRBJ2-7 . TRBV7-2 TRBD2 TGTGCCAGCAGCAGAAGGTCGGCTAGCGGGGCCTACGAGCAGTACTTC CASSRRSASGAYEQYF
TRBJ1-2 . TRBV11-2 . TGTGCCAGCAGCTTAGGGCCGTTTGATCGCTACACCTTC CASSLGPFDRYTF
TRBJ2-5 many TRBV11-3 . TGTGCCAGCAGCTTAGTGCCCGGGGAGACCCAGTACTTC CASSLVPGETQYF
TRBJ2-6 . TRBV4-1 TRBD1 TGCGCCAGCAGCCACCCCGGGACAGGGGTCTCCGGGGCCAACGTCCTGACTTTC CASSHPGTGVSGANVLTF
TRBJ1-5 few TRBV12-3/TRBV12-4 . TGTGCCAGCAGTTTCGTGGGGGGCGCAAATCAGCCCCAGCATTTT CASSFVGGANQPQHF
TRBJ2-7 few TRBV7-8 . TGTGCCAGCACCACCAGCGGACGGGGGGCGAAATATGAGCAGTACTTC CASTTSGRGAKYEQYF
TRBJ2-2 many TRBV7-3 . TGTGCCAGCAGCTTACGGCCCTACACCGGGGAGCTGTTTTTT CASSLRPYTGELFF
TRBJ2-5 few TRBV18 . TGTGCCAGCTCACCACCAACGGGTAGAGAGACCCAGTACTTC CASSPPTGRETQYF
TRBJ2-3 many TRBV24-1 . TGTGCCACCAGTGATTCCTCCCGGGCGGATCCCACAGATACGCAGTATTTT CATSDSSRADPTDTQYF
TRBJ2-7 many TRBV20-1 TRBD2 TGCAGTGCTAGAGTACGAGGAGCGGGAGGAGAGCAGTACTTC CSARVRGAGGEQYF
TRBJ1-1 many TRBV12-3/TRBV12-4 TRBD1 TGTGCCAGCAGTTTCAGGGGGATGAACACTGAAGCTTTCTTT CASSFRGMNTEAFF
TRBJ2-7 few TRBV28 TRBD2 TGTGCCAGCAGTTCCCTAGCGGGAGGGATTTCCTACGAGCAGTACTTC CASSSLAGGISYEQYF